The 10 T cell receptor beta chains listed next were all sequenced from one sample in a study of blood T cell repertoires in COVID-19. Clones were sequenced by immunoSEQ multiplex PCR, and TCRdb holds only the in-frame ones, with some missing. The table has some 150,000 clones, roughly 80% seen once; the top ten hold around 4.8%. What was sequenced was peripheral blood. Receptor source: a human donor in a cohort sampled during active COVID-19.

The chain links TRBV29-1 to TRBJ1-1, with D perhaps matching TRBD1 (6 bases). Trimming stripped 3 bases from V and 5 bases from J, with 16 bases between. The CDR3 consists of 14 residues. Germline CDR1 and CDR2: SQVTM and ANQGSEA. The CDR3 spells CSVDLGGASTEAFF. As DNA, the CDR3 is TGCAGCGTTGATTTGGGGGGGGCGAGTACTGAAGCTTTCTTT.

The V and J genes are TRBV28 and TRBJ1-2; the D gene is possibly TRBD1 (5 bases). CDR3 length: 17 amino acids. V was shortened by 7 bases and J by 5 bases, with 26 bases between the two germline ends. Per germline, CDR1 MDHEN and CDR2 SYDVKM. The CDR3 here is CASTESGFGQSLYGYTF. CDR3 DNA: TGTGCCAGCACCGAATCAGGGTTTGGGCAATCGTTATATGGCTACACCTTC.

The chain combines TRBV6-1 with TRBJ2-7; perhaps TRBD1 as D (5 bases). This CDR3 is built from 14 residues. Germline CDR1 reads MNHNS; CDR2 reads SASEGT. The V gene lost 1 base and the J gene lost 7 bases, with 14 bases spanning the gap. The CDR3 loop is CASSEEGWSNEQYF. CDR3 nucleotide sequence: TGTGCCAGCAGTGAAGAGGGGTGGAGTAATGAGCAGTACTTC.

V and J are TRBV6-1 and TRBJ1-6; D is possibly TRBD1 (6 bases). Germline CDR1 reads MNHNS; CDR2 reads SASEGT. Trimming removed 3 bases from V and 6 bases from J, with 9 bases in between. The CDR3 runs 14 residues. CDR3 in DNA: TGTGCCAGCAGTGAGGGGGCGGGTAATTCACCCCTCCACTTT. As protein: CASSEGAGNSPLHF.

V usage is TRBV6-5 and J usage is TRBJ2-2; weak D call: TRBD1 (5 bases). CDR1 is MNHEY and CDR2 is SVGAGI in the germline V gene. V was clipped by 7 bases and J by 4 bases, with 13 bases between them. CDR3 length: 14 residues. CDR3 sequence reads: CASIPSGFTGELFF. The CDR3 coding sequence is TGTGCCAGCATCCCATCAGGGTTCACCGGGGAGCTGTTTTTT.

This chain connects TRBV3-1 (or the pseudogene TRBV3-2) to TRBJ1-4; D possibly corresponds to TRBD1 (6 bases). V dropped 2 bases and J dropped 0 bases, with 7 bases sitting between them. The CDR3 loop spans 15 amino acids. Germline V gene data show CDR1 as LGHDT and CDR2 as YNNKEL (reference sequence). The CDR3 spells CASSQTGSTNEKLFF. Here the CDR3 DNA reads TGTGCCAGCAGCCAAACAGGGTCAACTAATGAAAAACTGTTTTTT.

The V call is TRBV19, the J call TRBJ2-5; 13 nucleotides line up with TRBD2. CDR3 length equals 15 residues. CDR1 is LNHDA and CDR2 is SQIVND in the germline V gene (reference sequence). The J segment lost 3 bases and the V segment lost 4 bases, leaving 2 bases of the junction unmatched. CDR3 loop: CASSKGTSGKETQYF. DNA for the CDR3: TGTGCCAGTAGTAAGGGGACTAGCGGGAAAGAGACCCAGTACTTC.

This clone was detected once. The V call is TRBV7-9, the J call TRBJ2-1; tentatively, D is TRBD2 (6 bases). Trimming pared 6 bases from V and 7 bases from J, leaving 16 bases between. The germline V gene has CDR1 SEHNR and CDR2 FQNEAQ (reference sequence). This CDR3 contains 14 residues. CDR3 region: CASRAGTSLNEQFF. For the CDR3, the DNA is TGTGCCAGCAGGGCCGGGACTTCTCTAAATGAGCAGTTCTTC.

The rearrangement links TRBV14 to TRBJ2-3, with 12 bases matching TRBD2. The trim removed 4 bases at V and 4 bases at J, leaving 3 bases unmatched. This CDR3 region has 15 residues. Germline V lookup: CDR1 SGHDN, CDR2 FVKESK. The CDR3, as DNA: TGTGCCAGCAGCCGGAGACTAGCGGGAGCAGATACGCAGTATTTT. Protein: CASSRRLAGADTQYF.

This chain uses TRBV3-1 (or the pseudogene TRBV3-2) with TRBJ2-3, with 10 nucleotides matching TRBD2. The CDR3 is 18 amino acids. Germline V gene sequence: CDR1 LGHDT, CDR2 YNNKEL (reference sequence). The trim removed 0 bases at V and 4 bases at J, leaving 10 bases unmatched. CDR3 sequence reads: CASSQESSGGAVADTQYF. The CDR3 DNA sequence: TGTGCCAGCAGCCAAGAATCCAGCGGGGGGGCCGTAGCAGATACGCAGTATTTT.